A selection of T cell receptor beta chains follows, all from one sample in a study of response to subunit inactivated influenza vaccine. TCRdb re-derived calls from the RT-PCR reads in MiXCR, one entry per CDR3 protein. The table has about 170,000 distinct CDR3 sequences, roughly 12% seen once; the top ten hold over 25%. This sample was also put to use in a study of T cells expressing NK-cell markers.

Material: CD8+ T cells sorted from PBMCs, obtained 11 to 12 days after vaccination. The source is a middle-aged man who received an inactivated influenza vaccine. Both conserved end residues are part of each CDR3. The D gene is left open where the match is weak. Size values are once, few and many counts, or a class for expanded clones, and some rows have none.

v_gene	d_gene	j_gene	abundance	CDR3aa	CDR3nt
TRBV27	TRBD1	TRBJ2-7	few	CASSPGTGGVSEQYF	TGTGCCAGCAGTCCCGGGACAGGGGGCGTTAGCGAGCAGTACTTC
TRBV7-2	NA	TRBJ2-6	NA	CASSWGDWEAGANVLTF	TGTGCCAGCAGCTGGGGGGACTGGGAGGCTGGGGCCAACGTCCTGACTTTC
TRBV3-1	NA	TRBJ2-7	many	CASSQVNHEQYF	TGTGCCAGCAGCCAAGTTAATCACGAGCAGTACTTC
TRBV20-1	NA	TRBJ1-1	many	CSAKFVNTEAFF	TGCAGTGCTAAGTTCGTGAACACTGAAGCTTTCTTT
TRBV6-5	NA	TRBJ2-1	few	CASSYHETYSYNEQFF	TGTGCCAGCAGTTACCATGAGACATACTCCTACAATGAGCAGTTCTTC
TRBV12-3/TRBV12-4	NA	TRBJ2-7	NA	CASRQTGRFDEQYF	TGTGCCAGCAGGCAAACAGGGCGCTTCGACGAGCAGTACTTC
TRBV7-3	NA	TRBJ2-4	many	CASTSNSTGIEAKNIQYF	TGTGCCAGCACATCTAATTCAACAGGGATTGAGGCCAAAAACATTCAGTACTTC
TRBV6-2/TRBV6-3	NA	TRBJ2-1	NA	CASSLDPGTVSYNEQFF	TGTGCCAGCAGCCTAGATCCAGGGACCGTCTCCTACAATGAGCAGTTCTTC
TRBV28	TRBD2	TRBJ2-7	few	CASSPVSGGRNEQYF	TGTGCCAGCAGCCCAGTTAGCGGCGGGAGAAACGAGCAGTACTTC
TRBV10-2	NA	TRBJ1-6	NA	CASGPGISGISPLHF	TGCGCCAGCGGACCAGGGATTTCGGGGATTTCACCCCTCCACTTT
TRBV9	TRBD2	TRBJ2-3	NA	CASSVEASGRTDTQYF	TGTGCCAGCAGCGTAGAAGCTAGCGGGAGAACAGATACGCAGTATTTT
TRBV11-2	NA	TRBJ2-1	NA	CASSFPVNEQFF	TGTGCCAGCAGCTTCCCGGTCAATGAGCAGTTCTTC
TRBV12-2	NA	TRBJ1-1	NA	CASRSAGAAEAFF	TGTGCAAGTCGCTCGGCGGGTGCAGCTGAAGCTTTCTTT
TRBV7-7	NA	TRBJ2-3	NA	CASSPRLSAGADTQYF	TGTGCTAGCAGCCCGCGCTTATCAGCCGGGGCAGATACGCAGTATTTT
TRBV6-1	NA	TRBJ2-7	few	CASSQAGQSSYEQYF	TGTGCCAGCAGCCAGGCGGGGCAGAGCTCCTACGAGCAGTACTTC
TRBV6-5	TRBD1	TRBJ1-6	NA	CASSYGTGDNSPLHF	TGTGCCAGCAGTTACGGGACAGGGGATAATTCACCCCTCCACTTT
TRBV14	TRBD2	TRBJ2-1	NA	CASSQGLASEQFF	TGTGCCAGCAGCCAAGGACTAGCCAGTGAGCAGTTCTTC
TRBV15	NA	TRBJ1-4	few	CATSRFDSKLFF	TGTGCCACCAGCAGATTCGATTCTAAACTGTTTTTT
TRBV6-2/TRBV6-3	NA	TRBJ2-3	NA	CASSYSPWKSTDTQYF	TGTGCCAGCAGTTACTCTCCCTGGAAAAGCACAGATACGCAGTATTTT
TRBV4-1	TRBD1	TRBJ2-7	many	CASSPQGSYEQYF	TGCGCCAGCAGCCCACAGGGGTCCTACGAGCAGTACTTC
TRBV14	NA	TRBJ2-1	NA	CASSHLGSYNEQFF	TGTGCCAGCAGCCATCTAGGCTCCTACAATGAGCAGTTCTTC